The entry that follows covers one TCR beta chain sequence. This specimen comes from a study of blood T cell repertoires in COVID-19. This CDR3 comprises 13 residues. V was clipped by 4 bases and J by 5 bases, with 8 bases between them. Germline lookup yields CDR1 MDHEN and CDR2 SYDVKM. TCRdb's table, derived via immunoSEQ multiplex PCR, lists solely in-frame clones and lacks some. This repertoire shows over 100,000 clones, approximately 78% found once; its top ten account for around 9.6%. The sequence was collected from a man between 60 and 70 years old with active or convalescent COVID-19. The sequencing sample was made of peripheral blood. The V and J genes are TRBV28 and TRBJ1-4, with a tentative D call TRBD1 (5 bases). CDR3 residues: CASSSRTNEKLFF. CDR3 DNA: TGTGCCAGCAGTTCTCGGACAAATGAAAAACTGTTTTTT.